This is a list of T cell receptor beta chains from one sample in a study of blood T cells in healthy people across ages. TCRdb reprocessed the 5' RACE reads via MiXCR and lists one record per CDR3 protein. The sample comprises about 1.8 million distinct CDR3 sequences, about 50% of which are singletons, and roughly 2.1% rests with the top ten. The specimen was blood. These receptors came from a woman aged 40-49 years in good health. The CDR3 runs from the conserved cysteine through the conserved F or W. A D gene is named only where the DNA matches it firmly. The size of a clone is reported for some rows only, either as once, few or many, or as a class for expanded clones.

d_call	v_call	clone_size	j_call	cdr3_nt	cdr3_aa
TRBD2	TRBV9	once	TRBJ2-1	TGTGCCAGCAGCACTGGGCGGGAGGTTAATTTTTATGAGCAGTTCTTC	CASSTGREVNFYEQFF
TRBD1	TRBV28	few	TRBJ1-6	TGTGCCAGCAGCAAGACGGCCAGGGGGCCACCCTATAATTCACCCCTCCACTTT	CASSKTARGPPYNSPLHF
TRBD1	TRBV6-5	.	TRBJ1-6	TGTGCCAGCAGGCCTACCGGGACAGGGAGGAATTCACCCCTCCACTTT	CASRPTGTGRNSPLHF
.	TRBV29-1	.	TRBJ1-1	TGCAGCGTTGACAAGGGGGTTCACACTGAAGCTTTCTTT	CSVDKGVHTEAFF
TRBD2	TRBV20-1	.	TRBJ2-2	TGCAGTGCTAGAGAGCTTGTGGGACTAGCGAACACCGGGGAGCTGTTTTTT	CSARELVGLANTGELFF
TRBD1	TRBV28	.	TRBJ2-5	TGTGCCAGCACTCCACCGGGACAGGGAGGGGAGACCCAGTACTTC	CASTPPGQGGETQYF
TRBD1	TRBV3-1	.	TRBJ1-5	TGTGCCAGCAGCCGGAACGACAGGGGAGGCCAGCCCCAGCATTTT	CASSRNDRGGQPQHF
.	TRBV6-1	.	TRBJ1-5	TGTGCCAGCAGTGAAGGTGGCGGGAATCAGCCCCAGCATTTT	CASSEGGGNQPQHF
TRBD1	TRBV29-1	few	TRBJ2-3	TGCAGCGTGCACAGGGGGATGAGCACAGATACGCAGTATTTT	CSVHRGMSTDTQYF
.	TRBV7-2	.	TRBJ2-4	TGTGCCAGCAGCCTCATCAGGGGCCTGAGCATTCAGTACTTC	CASSLIRGLSIQYF
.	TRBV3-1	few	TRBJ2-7	TGTGCCAGCAGCCGACAGGATATCTACGAGCAGTACTTC	CASSRQDIYEQYF
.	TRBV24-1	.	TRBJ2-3	TGTGCCACCAGTGATTCAACGATGCGCACAGATACGCAGTATTTT	CATSDSTMRTDTQYF
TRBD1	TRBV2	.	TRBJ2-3	TGTGCCAGCCTCTCTTTTAGGACAGGGCGGACAGATACGCAGTATTTT	CASLSFRTGRTDTQYF
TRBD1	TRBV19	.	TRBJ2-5	TGTGCCAGTAGTTGGCAGGACAGGGAGACCCAGTACTTC	CASSWQDRETQYF
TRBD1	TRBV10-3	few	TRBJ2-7	TGTGCCATCAGTCCCCGGACAGGGACATCCGAGCAGTACTTC	CAISPRTGTSEQYF
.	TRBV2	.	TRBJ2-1	TGTGCCAGCAATTACCGAGAGACCCAGTTCTTC	CASNYRETQFF
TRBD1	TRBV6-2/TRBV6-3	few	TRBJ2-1	TGTGCCAGCAGTCCGACAGGGGGTGGACAGTTCTTC	CASSPTGGGQFF
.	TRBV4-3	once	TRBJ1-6	TGCGCCAGCAGCCAAGTGGCAGTCGAATTAGGACCCCTCCACTTT	CASSQVAVELGPLHF
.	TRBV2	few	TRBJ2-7	TGTGCCAGCCGGCAGGGGTTACACGAGCAGTACTTC	CASRQGLHEQYF
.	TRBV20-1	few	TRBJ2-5	TGCAGTGCTAGAAAGCCAGGGGAGACCCAGTACTTC	CSARKPGETQYF
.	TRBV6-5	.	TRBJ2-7	TGTGCCAGCATCACGCCGGGACAAGGGGGCTACGAGCAGTACTTC	CASITPGQGGYEQYF
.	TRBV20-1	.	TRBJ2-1	TGCAGTGTCGGACAGCCCCAAGAGACCCAGTTCTTC	CSVGQPQETQFF
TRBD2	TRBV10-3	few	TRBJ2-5	TGTGCCATCAGGAGCGGGGGGGTCCAAGAGACCCAGTACTTC	CAIRSGGVQETQYF
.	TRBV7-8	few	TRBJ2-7	TGTGCCAGCAGCTCCCATCCGGCCGATCGTGAGCAGTACTTC	CASSSHPADREQYF
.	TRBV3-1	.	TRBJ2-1	TGTGCCAGCAGCCAAGATTGGGCTAGCGATACCGGGGGGCAGTTCTTC	CASSQDWASDTGGQFF
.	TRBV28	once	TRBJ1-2	TGTGCCAGCAGCCTGGGGGGGGCACCCTCGGGAGACTACACCTTC	CASSLGGAPSGDYTF
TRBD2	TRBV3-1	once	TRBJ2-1	TGTGCCAGCAGCCCCCACCCCCAGACTAGCGGCAATGAGCAGTTCTTC	CASSPHPQTSGNEQFF
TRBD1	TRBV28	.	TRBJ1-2	TGTGCCAGCAGTGGGACAGGGGGCCTCGGGGACTATGGCTACACCTTC	CASSGTGGLGDYGYTF
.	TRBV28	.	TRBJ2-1	TGTGCCAGCAGTGCCCTAAAGTCCTACAATGAGCAGTTCTTC	CASSALKSYNEQFF
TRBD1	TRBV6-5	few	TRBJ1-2	TGTGCCAGCAGACTTCATAGGGACAGGGGATATGGCTACACCTTC	CASRLHRDRGYGYTF
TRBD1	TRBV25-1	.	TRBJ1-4	TGTGCCAGCAGGGACAGGGGTGGTAGTGAAAAACTGTTTTTT	CASRDRGGSEKLFF
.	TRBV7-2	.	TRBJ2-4	TGTGCCAGCAGCTTCGGGGGGCAGAGAGGAAACATTCAGTACTTC	CASSFGGQRGNIQYF
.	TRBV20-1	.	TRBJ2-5	TGCAGTGCTACTAGCGCCCAAGAGACCCAGTACTTC	CSATSAQETQYF
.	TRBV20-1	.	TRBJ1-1	TGCAGTGCCCCGGACGGCCCGAACACTGAAGCTTTCTTT	CSAPDGPNTEAFF
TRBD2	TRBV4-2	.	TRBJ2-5	TGTGCCAGCAGCTCGAGCGGGGGGGGGAATGAGCAGTACTTC	CASSSSGGGNEQYF
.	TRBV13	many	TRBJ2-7	TGTGCCAGCAGGCAAAATCCGGGAGAGCAGTACTTC	CASRQNPGEQYF
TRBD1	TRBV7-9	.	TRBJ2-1	TGTGCCAGCAGCTTAAGAGACAGGGTCGTTTACAATGAGCAGTTCTTC	CASSLRDRVVYNEQFF
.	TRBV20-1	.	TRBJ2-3	TGCAGTGCTAGAGATAGGGGCACCATCGGGGATACGCAGTATTTT	CSARDRGTIGDTQYF
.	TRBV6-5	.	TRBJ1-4	TGTGCCAGCAGTTACGATCCGGGCCCCAGTGAAAAACTGTTTTTT	CASSYDPGPSEKLFF
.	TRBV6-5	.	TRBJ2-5	TGTGCCAGCAGTTACGTGGGCTTGGGAGAGACCCAGTACTTC	CASSYVGLGETQYF
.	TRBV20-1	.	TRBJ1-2	TGCAGTGCCGTGGGGTATGGCTACACCTTC	CSAVGYGYTF
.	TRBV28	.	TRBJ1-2	TGTGCCAGCAGTTTCCGGACAGTGGCTAACTATGGCTACACCTTC	CASSFRTVANYGYTF
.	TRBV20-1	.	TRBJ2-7	TGCAGTGCTAGGGCCAGCGCTCTATACGAGCAGTACTTC	CSARASALYEQYF
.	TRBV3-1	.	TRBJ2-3	TGTGCCAGCAGCCAAGCCCGACTAGGCACAGATACGCAGTATTTT	CASSQARLGTDTQYF
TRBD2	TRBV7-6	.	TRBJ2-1	TGTGCCAGCAGCCCACGGACTAGCGGGGACAATGAGCAGTTCTTC	CASSPRTSGDNEQFF
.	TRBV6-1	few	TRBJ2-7	TGTGCCAGCAGTGTAAAGACACGTCCCTACGAGCAGTACTTC	CASSVKTRPYEQYF
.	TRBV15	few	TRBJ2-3	TGTGCCACCAGCAGAGATCGGCACACACCAGTGGGGGATACGCAGTATTTT	CATSRDRHTPVGDTQYF
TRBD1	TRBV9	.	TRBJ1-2	TGTGCCAGCAGCCTGGGGACAGGTGGGGCCTATGGCTGCACCTTC	CASSLGTGGAYGCTF